This T cell receptor (beta chain) was sequenced in a study of blood T cell repertoires in COVID-19. Study at large: Acute-phase and convalescent COVID-19 samples originated in the United States, Italy and Spain. T cells, B-cell-depleted T cells, or PBMCs supplied cDNA or gDNA.

Germline values: CDR1 ENHRY, CDR2 SYGVKD. V was pared by 0 bases and J by 6 bases, with 15 bases between. CDR3 length: 16 amino acids. Original processing notes: Counts of nucleated cells, estimated from reference gene primer amplification, were obtained. Method: immunoSEQ multiplex PCR; TCRdb's copy keeps in-frame clones and lacks some. The V and J calls and clone size were taken over from that table, and D and trimming were inferred from the DNA. In the table there are roughly 150,000 clones, just over 90% of which are singletons. This clone was counted once. What was sequenced was peripheral blood. V is TRBV10-3 and J is TRBJ2-4; no clear D. This TCR was sampled from a man younger than 35 with COVID-19, enrolled during active disease. Here the CDR3 reads CAISESTRGDLNIQYF. CDR3 in DNA: TGTGCCATCAGTGAGTCGACTCGAGGAGACTTAAACATTCAGTACTTC.